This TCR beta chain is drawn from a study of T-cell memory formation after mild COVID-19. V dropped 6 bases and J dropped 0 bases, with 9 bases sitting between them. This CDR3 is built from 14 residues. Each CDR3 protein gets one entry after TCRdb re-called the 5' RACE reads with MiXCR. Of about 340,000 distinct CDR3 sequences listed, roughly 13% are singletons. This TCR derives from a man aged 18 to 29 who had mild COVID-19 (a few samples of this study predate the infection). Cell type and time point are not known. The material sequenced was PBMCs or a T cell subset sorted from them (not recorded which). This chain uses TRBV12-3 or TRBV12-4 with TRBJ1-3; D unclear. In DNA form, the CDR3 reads TGTGCCAGCAGGAGTCGAAACTCTGGAAACACCATATATTTT. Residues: CASRSRNSGNTIYF.